This entry features one T cell receptor (beta chain) sequence. UMI-tagged 5'RACE template switching yielded the TCR beta cDNA. TCRdb re-analyzed the 5' RACE reads; it lists each CDR3 protein once, without DNA. There are 350,000 to 500,000 distinct CDR3 sequences in the sample, with less than 7.5% held by the top ten. From germline, CDR1 is LNHDA and CDR2 SQIVND (reference sequence). The CDR3 loop spans 13 amino acids. The entry originates in a study of T cells expressing NK-cell markers. J is TRBJ2-7 and V is TRBV19; lacking DNA, the TRBD1 call made by TCRdb goes unchecked. The sequence was obtained from a woman between 18 and 69 years old in good health. The sequenced material came from blood T cells: a sorted CD56 or NKG2C T cell subset, CD4+ or CD8+ T cells, or bulk PBMC T cells (not recorded which). Here the CDR3 reads CASSMGDGYEQYF.